One and the same sample provided the 17 T cell receptor beta chains below, sequenced in a study of shared clonotypes between healthy human individuals. Naive CD8 cells were CD45RO-negative, positively selected for CCR7, excluding terminally differentiated effector memory CD45RA+ cells. Sequencing was performed with immunoSEQ multiplex PCR; in TCRdb, only in-frame clones are kept and a portion is missing. The sample consists of roughly 1,800,000 clones, about 95% of them appearing once. Sequencing used naive CD8+ T cells sorted from blood. All receptors come from a man between 18 and 35 years old in good health.

The chain carries TRBV6-6 and TRBJ2-1; 9 nucleotides line up with TRBD1. Germline CDR1 reads MNHNY; CDR2 reads SVGAGI (reference sequence). The J segment lost 8 bases and the V segment lost 5 bases, leaving 10 bases of the junction unmatched. CDR3 length: 15 amino acids. CDR3 in amino acids: CASSRLPDRGDEQFF. The CDR3 DNA is TGTGCCAGCAGTCGTTTGCCGGACAGGGGCGATGAGCAGTTCTTC.

In regard to this clone: This sample includes further DNA sequences coding for the same CDR3. The chain recombines TRBV9 with TRBJ2-7; the D is unclear. The ends were cut back, 0 bases at V and 0 bases at J, with 7 bases in the middle. The CDR3 totals 14 residues. CDR1 is SGDLS, CDR2 YYNGEE, per germline. The CDR3 loop is CASSVDLSSYEQYF. CDR3 coding DNA: TGTGCCAGCAGCGTAGACCTGTCCTCCTACGAGCAGTACTTC.

The chain has TRBV5-3 and TRBJ1-4; 10 bases align to TRBD1. TRBV5-3 has ORF status, its function being uncertain. V trimming: 3 bases; J trimming: 0 bases; junction bases outside the gene matches: 8. The CDR3 has 18 residues. In DNA form, the CDR3 reads TGTGCCAGAAGCTCGATGGACAGGGGGGTGGCAACTAATGAAAAACTGTTTTTT. As protein: CARSSMDRGVATNEKLFF.

The rearrangement links TRBV6-6 to TRBJ2-1, with a possible D match to TRBD2 (7 bases). The CDR3 has 15 residues. From germline, CDR1 is MNHNY and CDR2 SVGAGI (reference sequence). The V end was cut by 7 bases, the J end by 7 bases, with 20 bases between. Here the CDR3 reads CASNGGDNGWNEQFF. The CDR3, as DNA: TGTGCCAGCAATGGGGGGGACAATGGTTGGAATGAGCAGTTCTTC.

The chain has TRBV7-2 and TRBJ2-6; D is unresolved. The germline V gene has CDR1 SGHTA and CDR2 FQGNSA. V lost 11 bases and J 0 bases, leaving 14 bases between the germline ends. The CDR3 has 15 residues. The CDR3 spells CAVEAMDSGANVLTF. The CDR3 region has the DNA TGTGCCGTCGAGGCGATGGACTCTGGGGCCAACGTCCTGACTTTC.

This sequence joins TRBV7-2 and TRBJ2-4; TRBD2 is a possible D gene (6 bases). The CDR3 has 14 amino acids. In germline, CDR1 is SGHTA, CDR2 FQGNSA. The ends were cut back, 1 base at V and 3 bases at J, with 7 bases in the middle. Here the CDR3 reads CASSLGDFKNIQYF. For the CDR3, the DNA is TGTGCCAGCAGCTTAGGGGACTTCAAAAACATTCAGTACTTC.

The CDR3 region has the DNA TGCGCCAGCAGCCAAGAAGAGGGGACGGTCCGCTACACCTTC. It yields the protein CASSQEEGTVRYTF. The rearrangement links TRBV4-1 to TRBJ1-2; D perhaps matches TRBD1 (5 bases). CDR3 length: 14 amino acids. V shed 0 bases and J shed 9 bases, with 14 bases lying between them. Looked up from germline, CDR1 is MGHRA and CDR2 is YSYEKL.

The chain uses TRBV30 and TRBJ1-1; weak D call: TRBD1 (5 bases). Trimming left V 2 bases short and J 1 base short, with 20 bases between. CDR3 size: 17 residues. CDR1 and CDR2 (germline): GTSNPN, SVGIG (reference sequence). In DNA, the CDR3 is TGTGCCTGGAGTTTCCCCCCAGGGTACCTGACGAACACTGAAGCTTTCTTT. Encoded protein: CAWSFPPGYLTNTEAFF.

The V and J genes are TRBV7-6 and TRBJ2-3; 7 nucleotides agree with TRBD2. Germline V lookup: CDR1 SGHVS, CDR2 FNYEAQ. CDR3 size: 15 residues. The junction had 4 bases not matched to a gene; V was cut back by 0 bases and J by 4 bases. The chain's CDR3 is CASSLAGGPADTQYF. CDR3 nucleotide sequence: TGTGCCAGCAGCTTAGCGGGAGGGCCGGCAGATACGCAGTATTTT. Supplemented by reference TRBV7-6 and TRBJ2-3, the full variable domain reads GAGVSQSPRYKVTKRGQDVALRCDPISGHVSLYWYRQALGQGPEFLTYFNYEAQQDKSGLPNDRFSAERPEGSISTLTIQRTEQRDSAMYRCASSLAGGPADTQYFGPGTRLTVL.

The rearrangement joins TRBV19 to TRBJ2-1; TRBD2 is a possible D gene (5 bases). The CDR3 is 14 residues long. Trimming stripped 3 bases from V and 6 bases from J, with 12 bases between. Germline loops: CDR1 LNHDA, CDR2 SQIVND (reference sequence). CDR3 DNA: TGTGCCAGTAGTATCCGGGAAACGGTCAATGAGCAGTTCTTC. Amino acid sequence: CASSIRETVNEQFF.

As for this clone: This clone may be a read error of a much larger clone one base away. The CDR3 protein is CASSLEGNTEAFF. The DNA of the CDR3 is TGTGCCAGCAGCTTGGAGGGGAACACTGAAGCTTTCTTT. The chain combines TRBV11-3 with TRBJ1-1, with D hard to call. The germline V gene has CDR1 SGHNT and CDR2 YENEEA. Between the trimmed V and J ends, which lost 3 bases and 1 base, there was a span of 6 bases. CDR3 size: 13 residues.

This chain joins TRBV28 and TRBJ2-3, with unresolved D. Germline V lookup: CDR1 MDHEN, CDR2 SYDVKM. The V end was cut by 2 bases, the J end by 6 bases, with 6 bases between. The CDR3 runs to 12 residues. The CDR3 DNA follows: TGTGCCAGCAGTTTACGATCCGATACGCAGTATTTT. As protein: CASSLRSDTQYF. The complete variable domain, with remaining parts taken from reference TRBV28 and TRBJ2-3, reads DVKVTQSSRYLVKRTGEKVFLECVQDMDHENMFWYRQDPGLGLRLIYFSYDVKMKEKGDIPEGYSVSREKKERFSLILESASTNQTSMYLCASSLRSDTQYFGPGTRLTVL.

This clone was observed once. The V call is TRBV9, the J call TRBJ2-5; D uncertain. CDR3 size: 14 residues. The V end lost 0 bases, the J end lost 2 bases, and 8 bases lay between the germline ends. Germline assignment: CDR1 SGDLS and CDR2 YYNGEE. The CDR3 sequence is CASSVDYGQETQYF. CDR3 DNA sequence: TGTGCCAGCAGCGTAGATTACGGTCAAGAGACCCAGTACTTC.

This clone was found once. The gene calls are TRBV19 and TRBJ1-5; 11 bases agree with TRBD1. Germline V gene lookup returns CDR1 LNHDA and CDR2 SQIVND (reference sequence). V shed 6 bases and J 7 bases; nucleotides not matched to a gene: 5. The CDR3 is made up of 14 amino acids. The CDR3 DNA sequence: TGTGCCAGTAGGGAGGGACAGGGGGACCAGCCCCAGCATTTT. It yields the protein CASREGQGDQPQHF.

The chain recombines TRBV19 with TRBJ1-5; the D is unclear. V was shortened by 1 base and J by 3 bases, with 10 bases between the two germline ends. This CDR3 has 15 residues. CDR1 LNHDA and CDR2 SQIVND come from the germline V gene (reference sequence). The CDR3 loop is CASSIGGKPNQPQHF. The CDR3 region has the DNA TGTGCCAGTAGTATAGGCGGAAAACCCAATCAGCCCCAGCATTTT.

The chain joins TRBV6-1 to TRBJ1-5; 8 nucleotides line up with TRBD1. V was clipped by 1 base and J by 5 bases; unmatched bases: 4. Germline V gives CDR1 MNHNS, CDR2 SASEGT. The CDR3 sequence is 15 residues long. CDR3 sequence: CASSEDRGSDQPQHF. The DNA of the CDR3 is TGTGCCAGCAGTGAAGACAGGGGGTCCGATCAGCCCCAGCATTTT.

The chain joins TRBV19 to TRBJ1-3, with D possibly TRBD1 on 5 matching bases. Germline-derived CDR1 and CDR2 are LNHDA and SQIVND (reference sequence). This CDR3 has 15 amino acids. V was trimmed by 3 bases and J by 3 bases, leaving 12 bases between them. CDR3 protein: CASSISTGLGNTIYF. CDR3 DNA: TGTGCCAGTAGTATCTCTACAGGTCTTGGAAACACCATATATTTT.